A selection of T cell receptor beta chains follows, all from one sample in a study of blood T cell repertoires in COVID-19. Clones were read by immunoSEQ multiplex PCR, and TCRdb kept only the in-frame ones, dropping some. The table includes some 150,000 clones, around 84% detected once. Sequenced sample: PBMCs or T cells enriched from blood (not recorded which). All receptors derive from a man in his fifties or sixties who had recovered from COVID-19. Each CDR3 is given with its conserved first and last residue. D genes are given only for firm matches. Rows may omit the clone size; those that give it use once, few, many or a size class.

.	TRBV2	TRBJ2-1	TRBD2	CASSEASGRGNEQFF	TGTGCCAGCAGTGAAGCGTCGGGGAGGGGCAATGAGCAGTTCTTC
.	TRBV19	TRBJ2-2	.	CASSISTGELFF	TGTGCCAGTAGTATCAGCACCGGGGAGCTGTTTTTT
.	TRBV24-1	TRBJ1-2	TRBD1	CATSLGQGYGYTF	TGTGCCACCTCACTCGGACAGGGTTATGGCTACACCTTC
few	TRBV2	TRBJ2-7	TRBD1	CASSETQGVSNEQYF	TGTGCCAGCAGTGAAACTCAGGGGGTCTCCAACGAGCAGTACTTC
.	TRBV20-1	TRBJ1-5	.	CSASVEGTSNQPQHF	TGCAGTGCTAGTGTCGAGGGAACAAGCAATCAGCCCCAGCATTTT
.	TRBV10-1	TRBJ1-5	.	CASRRREACNQPQHF	TGCGCCAGCAGGAGAAGAGAAGCTTGCAATCAGCCCCAGCATTTT
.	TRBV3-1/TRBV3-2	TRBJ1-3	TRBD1	CASSQGGTGGSPSGNTIYF	TGTGCCAGCAGCCAAGGAGGGACAGGGGGCAGTCCGAGCGGAAACACCATATATTTT
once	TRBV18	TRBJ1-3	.	CADSFNAGDTIYF	TGTGCCGACTCCTTCAACGCAGGGGACACCATATATTTT
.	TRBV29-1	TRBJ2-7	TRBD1	CSGPGQGPYEQYF	TGCAGCGGCCCGGGACAGGGGCCATACGAGCAGTACTTC
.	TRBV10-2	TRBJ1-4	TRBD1	CASSERTGDEKLFF	TGCGCCAGCAGTGAGAGGACAGGGGATGAAAAACTGTTTTTT
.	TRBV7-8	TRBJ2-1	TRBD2	CASSLPYREGNEQFF	TGTGCCAGCAGCTTACCTTACCGGGAGGGTAATGAGCAGTTCTTC
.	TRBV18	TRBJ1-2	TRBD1	CASARGQGPSGYTF	TGTGCCAGCGCCCGGGGACAGGGACCCTCCGGCTACACCTTC
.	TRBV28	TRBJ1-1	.	CASSFRGLLNTEAFF	TGTGCCAGCAGTTTTAGAGGCCTATTGAACACTGAAGCTTTCTTT
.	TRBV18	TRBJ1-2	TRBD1	CASSPGTDYGYTF	TGTGCCAGCTCACCCGGGACAGACTATGGCTACACCTTC
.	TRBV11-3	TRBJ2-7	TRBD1	CASSLSGQGSYEQYF	TGTGCCAGCAGCTTGTCCGGACAGGGCTCCTACGAGCAGTACTTC
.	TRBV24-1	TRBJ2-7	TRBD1	CATRDREYEQYF	TGTGCCACCAGGGACAGGGAATACGAGCAGTACTTC
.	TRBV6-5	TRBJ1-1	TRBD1	CASSPQDRSEAFF	TGTGCCAGCAGTCCCCAGGACAGGAGTGAAGCTTTCTTT
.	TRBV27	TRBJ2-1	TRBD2	CASSVRRGSGGVGQFF	TGTGCCAGCAGTGTACGGCGGGGTAGCGGGGGGGTCGGGCAGTTCTTC
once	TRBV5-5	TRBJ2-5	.	CASGDQRKETQYF	TGTGCCAGCGGTGACCAGAGGAAAGAGACCCAGTACTTC
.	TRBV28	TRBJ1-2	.	CASTRGFVSYGYTF	TGTGCCAGCACCCGAGGGTTTGTCAGCTATGGCTACACCTTC
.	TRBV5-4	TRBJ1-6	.	CASSLPGSYNSPLHF	TGTGCCAGCAGCTTGCCGGGTTCCTATAATTCACCCCTCCACTTT
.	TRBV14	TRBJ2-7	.	CASSQVIYEQYF	TGTGCCAGCAGCCAAGTAATATATGAGCAGTACTTC
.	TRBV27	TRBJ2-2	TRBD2	CASSSSLAGGLTGELFF	TGTGCCAGCAGTTCATCTCTAGCGGGGGGGCTCACCGGGGAGCTGTTTTTT
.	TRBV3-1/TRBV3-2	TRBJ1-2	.	CASSPSQAGGYTF	TGTGCCAGCAGCCCTTCACAGGCCGGGGGCTACACCTTC
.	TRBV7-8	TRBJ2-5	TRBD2	CASSLATSGEPFETQYF	TGTGCCAGCAGCTTAGCGACTAGCGGGGAACCTTTCGAGACCCAGTACTTC
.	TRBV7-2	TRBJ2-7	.	CASSLTGMAGDYEQYF	TGTGCCAGCAGCTTGACGGGGATGGCAGGAGACTACGAGCAGTACTTC
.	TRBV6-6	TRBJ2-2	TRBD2	CASSYGTSSTGELFF	TGTGCCAGCAGTTACGGGACTAGCTCCACCGGGGAGCTGTTTTTT
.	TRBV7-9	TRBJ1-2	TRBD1	CASSSIPTGGDGYTF	TGTGCCAGCAGCTCAATCCCGACAGGGGGCGATGGCTACACCTTC
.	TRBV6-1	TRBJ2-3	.	CASSEVIQSTDTQYF	TGTGCCAGCAGTGAAGTCATTCAGAGCACAGATACGCAGTATTTT
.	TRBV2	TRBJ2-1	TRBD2	CARSGGPSPSYNEQFF	TGTGCCAGAAGCGGGGGGCCTAGCCCCTCCTACAATGAGCAGTTCTTC
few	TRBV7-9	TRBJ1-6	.	CASSLVLGQNSPLHF	TGTGCCAGCAGCTTAGTTTTGGGGCAAAATTCACCCCTCCACTTT
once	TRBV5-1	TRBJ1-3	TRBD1	CASSEGQVSGNTIYF	TGCGCCAGCAGCGAGGGACAGGTCTCTGGAAACACCATATATTTT
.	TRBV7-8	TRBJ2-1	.	CASSSLPGSSYNEQFF	TGTGCCAGCAGCTCGCTTCCGGGTAGCTCCTACAATGAGCAGTTCTTC
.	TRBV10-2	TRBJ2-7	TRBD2	CASSEAKPGGDEQYF	TGCGCCAGCAGTGAGGCAAAACCGGGAGGAGACGAGCAGTACTTC
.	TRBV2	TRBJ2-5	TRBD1	CASGGQGLRETQYF	TGTGCCAGCGGCGGACAGGGCCTCCGTGAGACCCAGTACTTC
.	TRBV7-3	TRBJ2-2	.	CASSLAGGELFF	TGTGCCAGCAGCTTAGCCGGCGGGGAGCTGTTTTTT
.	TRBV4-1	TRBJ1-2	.	CASSQGLSSQGMYGYTF	TGCGCCAGCAGCCAAGGTCTCTCGTCGCAGGGGATGTATGGCTACACCTTC
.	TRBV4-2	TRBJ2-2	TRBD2	CASSRSTSGDNTGELFF	TGTGCCAGCAGCCGCTCGACTAGCGGGGATAACACCGGGGAGCTGTTTTTT
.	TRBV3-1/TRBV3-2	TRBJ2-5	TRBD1	CASSRGDRAQETQYF	TGTGCCAGCAGCCGGGGGGACAGGGCCCAAGAGACCCAGTACTTC
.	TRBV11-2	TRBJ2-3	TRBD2	CASSLKNSGGGTDTQYF	TGTGCCAGCAGCTTAAAGAATAGCGGGGGCGGCACAGATACGCAGTATTTT